This TCR beta chain was sequenced for a study of cytomegalovirus exposure and HLA in healthy donors. CDR3 length: 17 residues. V gave up 1 base and J gave up 5 bases; unmatched junction bases: 5. Germline V gives CDR1 SGHTA, CDR2 FQGNSA. PCR was performed using 60 Vbeta and 13 Jbeta primers. Measured with immunoSEQ multiplex PCR; TCRdb has only the in-frame clones, and not every one. The data show some 110,000 clones, with 80% to 85% seen just once and around 4% held by the top ten. This clone was observed a single time. The TCR comes from a woman between 25 and 40 years old in good health and CMV-seronegative. This chain uses TRBV7-2 with TRBJ2-3; 14 positions match TRBD2. The specimen sequenced was PBMCs. The CDR3 DNA reads as TGTGCCAGCAGCTTAGAGGGGACTAGCGGGAGTGGAGATACGCAGTATTTT. Protein product: CASSLEGTSGSGDTQYF.